These T cell receptor beta chains were read from a single sample in a study of blood T cell repertoires in COVID-19. Profiling relied on immunoSEQ multiplex PCR, and the TCRdb table lists in-frame clones only, not all of them. The sample lists about 180,000 clones, around 83% occurring once. Input material: peripheral blood. These receptors were taken from a woman in her twenties or thirties with active or convalescent COVID-19. CDR3s include the opening cysteine and the closing phenylalanine or tryptophan. Fields, in order: J gene, D gene, V gene, clone size, CDR3 protein, CDR3 DNA. The D gene is left open where the match is weak. Part of the rows lack a size; the others show once, few, many or a class for expanded clones.

>TRBJ2-5|-|TRBV18|-
CASSPVSQETQYF
TGTGCCAGCTCACCAGTGTCGCAAGAGACCCAGTACTTC
>TRBJ1-1|TRBD1|TRBV11-3|-
CASNQQGRRSTEAFF
TGTGCCAGCAACCAACAGGGGCGTCGTAGCACTGAAGCTTTCTTT
>TRBJ2-1|TRBD2|TRBV19|-
CASSTLLAGVRSDEQFF
TGTGCCAGTAGTACCCTGCTAGCGGGAGTAAGGTCGGATGAGCAGTTCTTC
>TRBJ2-1|-|TRBV7-9|-
CASSLEGTFKNEQFF
TGTGCCAGCAGCTTAGAAGGGACATTCAAGAATGAGCAGTTCTTC
>TRBJ1-2|-|TRBV24-1|once
CATSDLQGYGYTF
TGTGCCACCAGTGATTTGCAGGGCTATGGCTACACCTTC
>TRBJ1-1|TRBD1|TRBV30|-
CAWDTGTGNTEAFF
TGTGCCTGGGACACGGGGACAGGGAACACTGAAGCTTTCTTT
>TRBJ2-3|TRBD2|TRBV11-2|-
CASSSTRLAGTDTQYF
TGTGCCAGCAGCTCAACACGGCTAGCGGGCACAGATACGCAGTATTTT
>TRBJ1-1|TRBD1|TRBV18|-
CASSPWDRGNTEAFF
TGTGCCAGCTCACCGTGGGACAGGGGGAACACTGAAGCTTTCTTT
>TRBJ1-1|TRBD1|TRBV7-2|once
CASSPRTGGDPAFF
TGTGCCAGCAGCCCCAGGACAGGGGGCGACCCAGCTTTCTTT
>TRBJ2-2|TRBD2|TRBV11-3|-
CASSSGLANPGELFF
TGTGCCAGCAGTTCGGGACTAGCGAATCCCGGGGAGCTGTTTTTT
>TRBJ2-3|TRBD2|TRBV29-1|-
CSVGGLGADTQYF
TGCAGCGTTGGGGGACTAGGGGCAGATACGCAGTATTTT
>TRBJ2-5|TRBD1|TRBV18|-
CASSPGQAYQETQYF
TGTGCCAGCTCACCGGGACAGGCTTACCAAGAGACCCAGTACTTC
>TRBJ2-1|TRBD2|TRBV11-2|-
CASSRPTSGASYNEQFF
TGTGCCAGCAGCCGCCCGACTAGCGGAGCCTCCTACAATGAGCAGTTCTTC
>TRBJ1-1|-|TRBV19|-
CASSPRGRGMNTEAFF
TGTGCCAGTAGCCCCCGAGGGAGGGGGATGAACACTGAAGCTTTCTTT
>TRBJ2-3|TRBD2|TRBV5-1|-
CASSFRLAGSVDTQYF
TGCGCCAGCAGCTTTCGACTAGCGGGGAGTGTGGATACGCAGTATTTT
>TRBJ1-1|TRBD1|TRBV10-1|-
CASSIRQGTEAFF
TGCGCCAGCAGTATACGACAGGGGACTGAAGCTTTCTTT
>TRBJ2-1|TRBD2|TRBV7-6|-
CASGASGAYNEQFF
TGTGCCAGCGGGGCTAGCGGGGCTTACAATGAGCAGTTCTTC
>TRBJ1-1|-|TRBV19|-
CASSMVQAPEAFF
TGTGCCAGTAGTATGGTCCAGGCCCCTGAAGCTTTCTTT
>TRBJ2-5|TRBD1|TRBV5-5|-
CASSLRWTGGETQYF
TGTGCCAGCAGCTTGCGTTGGACAGGGGGAGAGACCCAGTACTTC
>TRBJ2-1|TRBD1|TRBV6-5|-
CASIPTGANFNEQFF
TGTGCCAGCATCCCGACAGGGGCAAATTTCAATGAGCAGTTCTTC
>TRBJ2-7|TRBD2|TRBV9|-
CASSVVDRGHSGTNTYEQYF
TGTGCCAGCAGCGTAGTGGATAGAGGACACTCCGGGACTAATACCTACGAGCAGTACTTC
>TRBJ1-5|TRBD1|TRBV6-6|-
CASSLRGGQDNQPQHF
TGTGCCAGCAGTTTGCGTGGGGGACAGGACAATCAGCCCCAGCATTTT
>TRBJ1-2|-|TRBV28|-
CASKTGSRGYTF
TGTGCCAGCAAAACAGGGTCACGGGGCTACACCTTC
>TRBJ1-2|TRBD1|TRBV7-9|-
CASSLAAQGGYGYTF
TGTGCCAGCAGCTTAGCGGCACAGGGGGGCTATGGCTACACCTTC
>TRBJ1-1|-|TRBV11-2|-
CASSLIGQNTEAFF
TGTGCCAGCAGCTTAATTGGGCAGAACACTGAAGCTTTCTTT
>TRBJ1-5|-|TRBV2|-
CASSERSGVGRNQPQHF
TGTGCCAGCAGTGAACGGTCAGGGGTCGGGCGCAATCAGCCCCAGCATTTT
>TRBJ1-5|-|TRBV12-3/TRBV12-4|-
CASTRGGVQPQHF
TGTGCCAGCACCAGGGGAGGGGTTCAGCCCCAGCATTTT
>TRBJ2-2|-|TRBV5-1|-
CASNDYGTGELFF
TGCGCCAGCAATGACTACGGAACCGGGGAGCTGTTTTTT
>TRBJ1-2|-|TRBV18|-
CASSPSLTEANYGYTF
TGTGCCAGCTCACCATCCCTGACAGAAGCTAACTATGGCTACACCTTC
>TRBJ1-1|TRBD1|TRBV28|-
CASRGQLNTEAFF
TGTGCCAGCAGGGGACAGTTGAACACTGAAGCTTTCTTT
>TRBJ1-3|-|TRBV21-1|-
CASSIPGGTSGNTIYF
TGTGCCAGCAGCATACCAGGGGGAACTTCTGGAAACACCATATATTTT
>TRBJ1-6|TRBD1|TRBV7-9|-
CASSGQGDNSPLHF
TGTGCCAGCAGCGGACAGGGGGATAATTCACCCCTCCACTTT
>TRBJ1-4|-|TRBV3-1/TRBV3-2|-
CASSPDRLREKLFF
TGTGCCAGCAGCCCCGACAGGCTAAGAGAAAAACTGTTTTTT
>TRBJ1-2|-|TRBV19|once
CASSIDLQGFYGYTF
TGTGCCAGTAGTATAGACTTGCAGGGGTTCTATGGCTACACCTTC
>TRBJ1-5|-|TRBV6-5|once
CASSITRQDQPQHF
TGTGCCAGCAGTATAACCCGACAGGATCAGCCCCAGCATTTT
>TRBJ1-1|TRBD1|TRBV14|few
CASSQAGQYTEAFF
TGTGCCAGCAGCCAAGCGGGACAGTACACTGAAGCTTTCTTT
>TRBJ2-5|-|TRBV18|-
CASSPIQGSWETQYF
TGTGCCAGCTCACCCATACAGGGCTCGTGGGAGACCCAGTACTTC
>TRBJ2-5|TRBD2|TRBV27|-
CASSLTSGGLPYQETQYF
TGTGCCAGCAGTCTTACTAGCGGGGGGCTTCCTTACCAAGAGACCCAGTACTTC
>TRBJ1-1|-|TRBV7-9|-
CASSLAGSLNTEAFF
TGTGCCAGCAGCTTAGCAGGGAGCCTGAACACTGAAGCTTTCTTT
>TRBJ2-1|TRBD2|TRBV6-4|few
CASSEAGAYNEQFF
TGTGCCAGCAGTGAAGCGGGAGCCTACAATGAGCAGTTCTTC
>TRBJ1-3|-|TRBV7-2|-
CASSLGSPGQGNTIYF
TGTGCCAGCAGCTTAGGTTCCCCGGGACAAGGAAACACCATATATTTT
>TRBJ1-3|TRBD1|TRBV5-6|-
CASSLGQGRSGNTIYF
TGTGCCAGCAGCTTGGGACAGGGCCGATCTGGAAACACCATATATTTT